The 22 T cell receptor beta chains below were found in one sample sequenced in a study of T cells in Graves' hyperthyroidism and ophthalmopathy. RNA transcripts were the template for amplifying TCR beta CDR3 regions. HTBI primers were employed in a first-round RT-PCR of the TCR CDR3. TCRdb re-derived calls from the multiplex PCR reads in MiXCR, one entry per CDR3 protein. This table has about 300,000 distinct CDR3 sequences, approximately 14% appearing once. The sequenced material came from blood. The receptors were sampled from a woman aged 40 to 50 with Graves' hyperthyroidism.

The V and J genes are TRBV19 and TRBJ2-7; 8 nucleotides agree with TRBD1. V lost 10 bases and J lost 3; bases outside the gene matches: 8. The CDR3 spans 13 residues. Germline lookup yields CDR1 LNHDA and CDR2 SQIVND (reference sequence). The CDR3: CAISPGTGYEQYF. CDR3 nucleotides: TGTGCCATCTCGCCCGGGACAGGCTACGAGCAGTACTTC.

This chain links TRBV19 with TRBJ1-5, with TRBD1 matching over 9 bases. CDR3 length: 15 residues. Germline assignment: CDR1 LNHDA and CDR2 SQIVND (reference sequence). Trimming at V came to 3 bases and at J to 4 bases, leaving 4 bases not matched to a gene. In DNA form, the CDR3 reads TGTGCCAGTAGTATTGGGGACAGGGATAATCAGCCCCAGCATTTT. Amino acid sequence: CASSIGDRDNQPQHF.

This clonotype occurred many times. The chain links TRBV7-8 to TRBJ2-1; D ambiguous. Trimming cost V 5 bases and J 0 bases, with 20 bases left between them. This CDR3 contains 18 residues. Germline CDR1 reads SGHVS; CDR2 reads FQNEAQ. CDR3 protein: CASSLETALRSSYNEQFF. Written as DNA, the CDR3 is TGTGCCAGCAGCCTCGAGACGGCGCTAAGGAGCTCCTACAATGAGCAGTTCTTC. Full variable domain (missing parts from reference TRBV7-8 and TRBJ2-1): GAGVSQSPRYKVAKRGQDVALRCDPISGHVSLFWYQQALGQGPEFLTYFQNEAQLDKSGLPSDRFFAERPEGSVSTLKIQRTQQEDSAVYLCASSLETALRSSYNEQFFGPGTRLTVL.

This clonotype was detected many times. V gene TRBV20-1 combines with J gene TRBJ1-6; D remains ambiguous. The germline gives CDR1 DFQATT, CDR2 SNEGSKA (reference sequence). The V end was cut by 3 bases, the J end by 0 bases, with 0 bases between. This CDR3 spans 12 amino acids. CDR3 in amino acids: CSASSYNSPLHF. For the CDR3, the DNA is TGCAGTGCTAGCTCCTATAATTCACCCCTCCACTTT.

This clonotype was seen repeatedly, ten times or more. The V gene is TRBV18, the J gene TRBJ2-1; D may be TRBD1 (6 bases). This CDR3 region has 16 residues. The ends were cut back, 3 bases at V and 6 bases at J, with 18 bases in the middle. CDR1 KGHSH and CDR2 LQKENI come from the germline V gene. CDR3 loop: CASSPRFQEGVNEQFF. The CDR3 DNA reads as TGTGCCAGCTCACCCCGCTTCCAAGAGGGGGTCAATGAGCAGTTCTTC. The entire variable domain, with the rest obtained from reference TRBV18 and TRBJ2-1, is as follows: NAGVMQNPRHLVRRRGQEARLRCSPMKGHSHVYWYRQLPEEGLKFMVYLQKENIIDESGMPKERFSAEFPKEGPSILRIQQVVRGDSAAYFCASSPRFQEGVNEQFFGPGTRLTVL.

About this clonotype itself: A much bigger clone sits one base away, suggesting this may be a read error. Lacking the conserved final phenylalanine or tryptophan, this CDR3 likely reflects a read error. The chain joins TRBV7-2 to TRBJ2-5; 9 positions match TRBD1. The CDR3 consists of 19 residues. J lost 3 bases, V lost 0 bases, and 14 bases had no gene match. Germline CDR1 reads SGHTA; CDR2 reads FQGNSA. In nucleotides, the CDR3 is TGTGCCAGCAGCTTAGCGCTATGGGACAGGGTGACAGACGAAGAGACCCAGTACCTC. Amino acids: CASSLALWDRVTDEETQYL.

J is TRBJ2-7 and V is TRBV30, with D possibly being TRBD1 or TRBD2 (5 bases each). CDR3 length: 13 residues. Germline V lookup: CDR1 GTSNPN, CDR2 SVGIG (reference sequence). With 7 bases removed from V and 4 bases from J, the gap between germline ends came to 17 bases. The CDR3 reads CALTQGSGYEQYF. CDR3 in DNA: TGTGCCTTGACCCAGGGATCGGGATACGAGCAGTACTTC.

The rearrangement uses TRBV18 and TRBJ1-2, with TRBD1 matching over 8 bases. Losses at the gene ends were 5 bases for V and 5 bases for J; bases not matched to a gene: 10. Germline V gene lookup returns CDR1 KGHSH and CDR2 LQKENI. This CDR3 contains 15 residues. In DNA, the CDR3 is TGTGCCAGCTCAGCCGGACAGGGAATGGAGTATGGCTACACCTTC. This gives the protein CASSAGQGMEYGYTF.

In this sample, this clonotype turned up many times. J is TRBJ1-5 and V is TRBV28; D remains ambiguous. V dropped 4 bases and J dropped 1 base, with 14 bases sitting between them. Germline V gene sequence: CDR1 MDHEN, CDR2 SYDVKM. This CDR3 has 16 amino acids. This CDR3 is CASSSGRGGSNQPQHF. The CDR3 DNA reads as TGTGCCAGCAGTTCGGGCCGGGGTGGAAGCAATCAGCCCCAGCATTTT.

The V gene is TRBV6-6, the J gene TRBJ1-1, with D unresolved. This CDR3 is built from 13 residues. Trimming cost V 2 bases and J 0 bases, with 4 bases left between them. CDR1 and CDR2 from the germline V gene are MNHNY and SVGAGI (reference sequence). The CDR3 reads CASSYVMNTEAFF. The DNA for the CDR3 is TGTGCCAGCAGTTACGTGATGAACACTGAAGCTTTCTTT.

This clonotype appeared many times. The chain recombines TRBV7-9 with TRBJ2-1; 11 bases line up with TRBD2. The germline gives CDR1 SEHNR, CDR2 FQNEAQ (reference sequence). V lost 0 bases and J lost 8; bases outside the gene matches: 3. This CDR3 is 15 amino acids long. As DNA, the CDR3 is TGTGCCAGCAGCTTAGCTAGCGGGAGGGTCGATGAGCAGTTCTTC. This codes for CASSLASGRVDEQFF.

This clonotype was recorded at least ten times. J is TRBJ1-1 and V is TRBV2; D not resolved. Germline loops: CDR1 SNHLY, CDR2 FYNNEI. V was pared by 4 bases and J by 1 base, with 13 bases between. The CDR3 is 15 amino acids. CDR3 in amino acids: CASSGAQSKNTEAFF. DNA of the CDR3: TGTGCCAGCAGTGGAGCGCAGTCGAAGAACACTGAAGCTTTCTTT. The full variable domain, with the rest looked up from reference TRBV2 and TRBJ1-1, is EPEVTQTPSHQVTQMGQEVILRCVPISNHLYFYWYRQILGQKVEFLVSFYNNEISEKSEIFDDQFSVERPDGSNFTLKIRSTKLEDSAMYFCASSGAQSKNTEAFFGQGTRLTVV.

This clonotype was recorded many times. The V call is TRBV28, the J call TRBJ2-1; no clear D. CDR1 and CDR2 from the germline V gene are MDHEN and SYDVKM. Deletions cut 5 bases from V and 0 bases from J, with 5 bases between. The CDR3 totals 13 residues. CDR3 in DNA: TGTGCCAGCAGTACTCGCTCCTACAATGAGCAGTTCTTC. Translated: CASSTRSYNEQFF.

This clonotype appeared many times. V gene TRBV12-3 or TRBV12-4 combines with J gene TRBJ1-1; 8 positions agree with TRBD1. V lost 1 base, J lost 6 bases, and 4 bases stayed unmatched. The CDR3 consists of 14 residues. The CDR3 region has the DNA TGTGCCAGCAGTTTAGGGCAGGGGGCACCTGAAGCTTTCTTT. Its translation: CASSLGQGAPEAFF.

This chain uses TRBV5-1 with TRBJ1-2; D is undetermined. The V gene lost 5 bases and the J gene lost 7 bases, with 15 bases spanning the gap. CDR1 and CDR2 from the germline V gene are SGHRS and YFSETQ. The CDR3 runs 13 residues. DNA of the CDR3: TGCGCCAGCAGTCCGGGCACCTCGAGTGGCTACACCTTC. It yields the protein CASSPGTSSGYTF. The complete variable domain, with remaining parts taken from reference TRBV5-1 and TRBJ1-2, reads KAGVTQTPRYLIKTRGQQVTLSCSPISGHRSVSWYQQTPGQGLQFLFEYFSETQRNKGNFPGRFSGRQFSNSRSEMNVSTLELGDSALYLCASSPGTSSGYTFGSGTRLTVV.

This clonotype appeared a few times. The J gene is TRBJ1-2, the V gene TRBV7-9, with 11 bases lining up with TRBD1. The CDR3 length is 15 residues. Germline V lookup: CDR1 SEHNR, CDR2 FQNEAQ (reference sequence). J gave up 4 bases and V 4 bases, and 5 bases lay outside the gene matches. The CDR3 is CASSSSGTGGYGYTF. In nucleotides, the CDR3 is TGTGCCAGCAGCTCCTCCGGGACAGGGGGCTATGGCTACACCTTC.

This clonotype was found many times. DNA for the CDR3: TGTGCCAGCACCCTATGGGGGGGAGGGCACAACTATGGCTACACCTTC. Encoded protein: CASTLWGGGHNYGYTF. The chain uses TRBV12-3 or TRBV12-4 and TRBJ1-2, with a tentative D call TRBD1 (5 bases). There are 16 residues in the CDR3. V shed 7 bases and J shed 2 bases, with 20 bases lying between them.

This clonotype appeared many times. The DNA for the CDR3 is TGTGCCAGCAGTTACGAGGGGGCGCGGTACGAGCAGTACTTC. It specifies CASSYEGARYEQYF. This sequence joins TRBV6-1 and TRBJ2-7; 7 nucleotides line up with TRBD1. The trim removed 5 bases at V and 4 bases at J, leaving 8 bases unmatched. CDR1 is MNHNS and CDR2 is SASEGT in the germline V gene. The CDR3 runs 14 residues.

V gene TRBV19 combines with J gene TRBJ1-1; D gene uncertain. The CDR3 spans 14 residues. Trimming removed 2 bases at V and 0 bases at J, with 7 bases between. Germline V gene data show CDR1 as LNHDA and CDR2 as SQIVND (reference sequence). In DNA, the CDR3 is TGTGCCAGTAGTATATTATCGGTGAACACTGAAGCTTTCTTT. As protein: CASSILSVNTEAFF.

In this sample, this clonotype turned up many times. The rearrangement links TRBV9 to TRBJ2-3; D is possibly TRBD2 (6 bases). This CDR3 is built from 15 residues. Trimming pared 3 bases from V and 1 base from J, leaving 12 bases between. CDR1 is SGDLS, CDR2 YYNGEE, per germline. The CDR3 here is CASSARELGTDTQYF. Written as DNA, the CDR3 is TGTGCCAGCAGCGCCCGGGAGTTAGGCACAGATACGCAGTATTTT.

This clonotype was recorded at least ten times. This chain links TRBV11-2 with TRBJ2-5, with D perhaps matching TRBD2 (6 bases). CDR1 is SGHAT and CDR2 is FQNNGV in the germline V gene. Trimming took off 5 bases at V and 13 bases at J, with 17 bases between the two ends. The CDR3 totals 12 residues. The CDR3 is CASSPDGQGGYF. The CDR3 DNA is TGTGCCAGCAGCCCCGATGGGCAGGGAGGGTACTTC. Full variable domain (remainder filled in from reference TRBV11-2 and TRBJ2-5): EAGVAQSPRYKIIEKRQSVAFWCNPISGHATLYWYQQILGQGPKLLIQFQNNGVVDDSQLPKDRFSAERLKGVDSTLKIQPAKLEDSAVYLCASSPDGQGGYFGPGTRLLVL.

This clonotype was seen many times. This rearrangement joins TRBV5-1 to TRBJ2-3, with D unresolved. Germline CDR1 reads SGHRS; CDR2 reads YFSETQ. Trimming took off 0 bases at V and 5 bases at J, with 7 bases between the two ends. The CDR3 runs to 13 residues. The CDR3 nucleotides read TGCGCCAGCAGCTTGGCCGTGCTAGATACGCAGTATTTT. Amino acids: CASSLAVLDTQYF.